Listed below are T cell receptor beta chains from one sample, sequenced in a study of blood T cell repertoires in COVID-19. TCRdb's copy holds only in-frame clones and misses some; the assay was immunoSEQ multiplex PCR. The sample carries about 180,000 clones, around 88% recorded once. The sequenced sample was peripheral blood. These receptors all stem from a woman aged 25 to 39 with acute or convalescent COVID-19. Both conserved end residues are part of each CDR3. Each record gives: V gene, D gene, J gene, clone size, CDR3 DNA, CDR3 protein. A D gene is named only where the DNA matches it firmly. Only some rows state a clone size, as once, few, many or a class for expanded clones.

>TRBV5-1|TRBD2|TRBJ2-7|few
TGCGCCAGCAGCAGATCTACTAGCGGGGGGGAATACGAGCAGTACTTC
CASSRSTSGGEYEQYF
>TRBV28|NA|TRBJ2-2|NA
TGTGCCAGCAATAGGAACACCGGGGAGCTGTTTTTT
CASNRNTGELFF
>TRBV30|TRBD2|TRBJ2-3|once
TGTGCCTGGAGTGCGTCGGGGGGATTCACAGATACGCAGTATTTT
CAWSASGGFTDTQYF
>TRBV7-2|TRBD1|TRBJ1-6|NA
TGTGCCAGCAGCTTAGAGGGGACAGCCAATTCACCCCTCCACTTT
CASSLEGTANSPLHF
>TRBV7-9|NA|TRBJ2-1|NA
TGTGCCAGCAGCTTAGGGCTAGCTAATGAGCAGTTCTTC
CASSLGLANEQFF
>TRBV20-1|NA|TRBJ1-5|NA
TGCAGTGCTAGTAGTAGTTCGCAGCCCCAGCATTTT
CSASSSSQPQHF
>TRBV5-1|NA|TRBJ1-2|NA
TGCGCCAGCAGAGATGGACGCTCGGGGAGTGGCTACACCTTC
CASRDGRSGSGYTF
>TRBV28|NA|TRBJ1-2|NA
TGTGCCAGCAGTTTAAGCGGGTGGGGGAACTATGGCTACACCTTC
CASSLSGWGNYGYTF
>TRBV2|NA|TRBJ2-1|NA
TGTGCCAGCAGTGTACTAGTGGTCCATGAGCAGTTCTTC
CASSVLVVHEQFF
>TRBV7-9|NA|TRBJ2-3|NA
TGTGCCAGCAGCCCAAGAGGGGATACGCAGTATTTT
CASSPRGDTQYF
>TRBV5-6|NA|TRBJ1-6|NA
TGTGCCAGCAGCTTGGCCCCAGGGTCACCCCTCCACTTT
CASSLAPGSPLHF
>TRBV4-1|NA|TRBJ2-4|NA
TGCGCCAGCAGCCAAATCTGGCCCAATAAAAACATTCAGTACTTC
CASSQIWPNKNIQYF
>TRBV7-2|TRBD2|TRBJ2-5|NA
TGTGCCAGCAGCACCGGGGGAGCTAGCGGGTGGGAGACCCAGTACTTC
CASSTGGASGWETQYF
>TRBV28|NA|TRBJ2-3|NA
TGTGCCAGCACCATGATGGGAGGATCAGATACGCAGTATTTT
CASTMMGGSDTQYF
>TRBV4-1|NA|TRBJ2-6|NA
TGCGCCAGCAGCAGACGCGGCCCCTCTGGGGCCAACGTCCTGACTTTC
CASSRRGPSGANVLTF
>TRBV24-1|NA|TRBJ2-3|NA
TGTGCCACCAGTGATTTGCTCGTCCCAGATACGCAGTATTTT
CATSDLLVPDTQYF
>TRBV19|TRBD1|TRBJ2-6|NA
TGTGCCAGTAGTACCCCCAACAGGGGGCAAGGAGGGGCCAACGTCCTGACTTTC
CASSTPNRGQGGANVLTF